The 28 T cell receptor beta chains reported below all come from one sample, sequenced in a study of T cell repertoires in cytomegalovirus infection. TCRdb re-derived calls from the reads in MiXCR, one entry per CDR3 protein. The sample shows hundreds of thousands of distinct CDR3 sequences, roughly 24% of them seen only once. Source material: CD8+ T cells from PBMCs. The receptors derive from a human donor in good health (CMV status not recorded). Some clones in this sample may be carry-over from other donors' samples.

This clonotype was detected ten times or more. This CDR3 is CASSLGPGAEQYV. The CDR3 DNA reads as TGTGCCAGCAGCTTAGGACCAGGGGCCGAGCAGTACGTC. This chain uses TRBV7-6 with TRBJ2-7; a possible D gene is TRBD1 (6 bases). V lost 1 base, J lost 6 bases, and 10 bases lay in between. The CDR3 is made up of 13 amino acids. Germline V gene sequence: CDR1 SGHVS, CDR2 FNYEAQ.

About this clonotype itself: A read error may be the cause here, since a much bigger clone is one base away. This chain uses TRBV5-3 with TRBJ1-4; D might be TRBD1 (5 bases). TRBV5-3 belongs to the ORF category, with a function that is uncertain. This CDR3 spans 15 amino acids. The V end lost 6 bases, the J end lost 8 bases, and 20 bases lay between the germline ends. The CDR3 region is CARTRLAGPTEKLFF. The CDR3 DNA reads TGTGCCAGAACCCGTCTCGCAGGGCCCACCGAAAAACTGTTTTTT.

This clonotype occurred a few times. One junction end does not reproduce the germline sequence, and a read error may be involved. The V and J genes are TRBV20-1 and TRBJ1-2, with D perhaps matching TRBD1 (6 bases). Looked up from germline, CDR1 is DFQATT and CDR2 is SNEGSKA (reference sequence). The CDR3 covers 14 residues. In DNA form, the CDR3 reads TGCAGTCCCCAAATCCCCGGGACACCCATCCCCCCCCCCTTC. Amino acids: CSPQIPGTPIPPPF.

In this sample, this clonotype turned up a few times. V is TRBV6-1 and J is TRBJ2-2; possibly TRBD1 for D (6 bases). The germline V and J ends were trimmed by 10 bases and 1 base, with 13 bases remaining between them. The CDR3 length is 14 residues. In germline, CDR1 is MNHNS, CDR2 SASEGT. The CDR3 nucleotides read TGTGCCACCGGGACACCCGGGAACACCGGGGAGCTGTTTTTT. Its protein product is CATGTPGNTGELFF.

The table lists this clonotype with a few counts. The CDR3 coding sequence is TGTGCCAGCAGAAGTATCAGGAGTAACTACGAGCAGTACGTC. Translated: CASRSIRSNYEQYV. This chain connects TRBV6-2 or TRBV6-3 to TRBJ2-7; D is undetermined. The CDR3 runs 14 residues. Germline CDR1 reads MNHEY; CDR2 reads SVGEGT. V lost 6 bases and J 3 bases, leaving 15 bases between the germline ends.

This clonotype was seen a handful of times. V gene TRBV2 combines with J gene TRBJ1-2, with D perhaps matching TRBD1 (5 bases). The CDR3 has 13 amino acids. The germline V gene encodes CDR1 SNHLY and CDR2 FYNNEI. V lost 0 bases to trimming and J lost 5 bases, with 7 bases between them. CDR3 sequence: CASSEAGGYGYTF. Written as DNA, the CDR3 is TGTGCCAGCAGTGAAGCGGGGGGATATGGCTACACCTTC.

This clonotype came up a few times. V is TRBV20-1 and J is TRBJ1-6, with 7 bases that match TRBD1. With 3 bases clipped from V and 8 bases from J, the junction kept 10 bases outside the gene matches. Germline-derived CDR1 and CDR2 are DFQATT and SNEGSKA (reference sequence). The CDR3 has 15 residues. The CDR3 region has the DNA TGCAGTGCTAGGGGACAGTTACCCTCCGATTCACCCCTCCACTTT. It yields the protein CSARGQLPSDSPLHF.

Many counts were recorded for this clonotype. This chain links TRBV28 with TRBJ2-7; D is possibly TRBD1 or TRBD2 (5 bases each). V was clipped by 2 bases and J by 3 bases, with 11 bases between them. The CDR3 has 14 amino acids. Germline V gene data show CDR1 as MDHEN and CDR2 as SYDVKM. The CDR3 is CASSLRDGYYEQYV. CDR3 bases: TGTGCCAGCAGTTTACGGGACGGATACTACGAGCAGTACGTC.

The chain has TRBV4-3 and TRBJ1-2; 8 nucleotides match TRBD1. The germline V gene encodes CDR1 LGHNA and CDR2 YSLEER. This CDR3 contains 15 residues. The ends lost 4 bases at V and 3 bases at J; junction bases unmatched: 7. The CDR3: CASSPTTGVDYGYTF. CDR3 coding DNA: TGCGCCAGCAGCCCGACGACAGGGGTAGACTATGGCTACACCTTC.

There are many counts of this clonotype. This rearrangement joins TRBV5-1 to TRBJ2-1, with TRBD1 as a possible D gene (6 bases). The germline gives CDR1 SGHRS, CDR2 YFSETQ. V was cut by 4 bases and J by 6 bases, with 14 bases left in between. The CDR3 length is 14 residues. In nucleotides, the CDR3 is TGCGCCAGCAGCCCGGGGCAGGGGATCAATGAGCAGTTCTTC. Encoded protein: CASSPGQGINEQFF.

Many counts were recorded for this clonotype. V and J are TRBV12-3 or TRBV12-4 and TRBJ2-7; TRBD1 might be the D (6 bases). The V and J ends lost 6 bases and 2 bases respectively, with 14 bases between them. CDR3 length: 14 amino acids. This CDR3 reads CASSPRDKPYEQYV. The CDR3 DNA reads as TGTGCCAGCAGCCCCCGGGACAAGCCCTACGAGCAGTACGTC.

The rearrangement links TRBV10-1 to TRBJ1-1; D is unclear. Trimming shortened V by 1 base and J by 1 base, and 10 bases separated the two germline ends. CDR3 length: 15 amino acids. Germline CDR1 and CDR2: WNHNN and SYGVQD (reference sequence). The CDR3 sequence: CASSEYRSWNTEAFF. In DNA form, the CDR3 reads TGCGCCAGCAGTGAGTACCGGAGTTGGAACACTGAAGCTTTCTTT.

This chain connects TRBV9 to TRBJ1-2; TRBD1 might be the D (6 bases). The germline gives CDR1 SGDLS, CDR2 YYNGEE. The CDR3 length is 16 residues. V lost 2 bases and J lost 0, with 14 bases in between. CDR3 sequence reads: CASSVGVGATNYGYTF. For the CDR3, the DNA is TGTGCCAGCAGCGTTGGGGTGGGGGCGACTAACTATGGCTACACCTTC.

This chain's CDR3 is CASSGTGGLSPLHF. The CDR3 region has the DNA TGTGCCAGCTCCGGGACAGGGGGCCTGTCACCCCTCCACTTT. The J gene is TRBJ1-6, the V gene TRBV6-2 or TRBV6-3; 12 positions agree with TRBD1. There are 14 residues in the CDR3. Germline V gene sequence: CDR1 MNHEY, CDR2 SVGEGT. V was pared by 8 bases and J by 10 bases, with 6 bases of the junction left unmatched.

At least ten counts were recorded for this clonotype. The V and J genes are TRBV6-1 and TRBJ2-3; 11 bases fit TRBD2. Per germline, CDR1 MNHNS and CDR2 SASEGT. CDR3 length equals 16 residues. After removal of 3 bases from V and 2 bases from J, the junction contained 4 bases not matched to a gene. Written as DNA, the CDR3 is TGTGCCAGCAGTGACGGACTAGCGGGTTTCACAGATACGCAGTATTTT. This codes for CASSDGLAGFTDTQYF.

There are many counts of this clonotype. The chain links TRBV12-3 or TRBV12-4 to TRBJ2-1; D might be TRBD1 (5 bases). The length of the CDR3 is 15 residues. Trimming took 3 bases from V and 5 from J, leaving 14 bases between them. CDR3 sequence: CASSFQGTEDNEQFF. CDR3 nucleotides: TGTGCCAGCAGTTTTCAGGGTACGGAAGACAATGAGCAGTTCTTC.

This clonotype has a count of ten or more. The chain links TRBV7-2 to TRBJ2-1; D possibly corresponds to TRBD1 (5 bases). V was trimmed by 5 bases and J by 10 bases, leaving 18 bases between them. CDR1 SGHTA and CDR2 FQGNSA come from the germline V gene. CDR3 length equals 14 residues. CDR3 protein: CASSPGHPSREQFF. The CDR3 DNA sequence: TGTGCCAGCAGCCCCGGACACCCGTCTCGAGAGCAGTTCTTC.

Comment on this clonotype: A much larger clone sits a single nucleotide away, making a read error possible. This CDR3 is CASSFGSELFF. The CDR3 DNA reads TGTGCCAGCAGCTTCGGCTCGGAGCTGTTTTTT. This chain connects TRBV7-2 to TRBJ2-2; the D is unclear. The CDR3 runs to 11 residues. V was trimmed by 3 bases and J by 10 bases, leaving 6 bases between them. Per germline, CDR1 SGHTA and CDR2 FQGNSA.

The chain is built from TRBV6-1 and TRBJ2-1; 7 bases match TRBD2. The CDR3 is 13 amino acids. Looked up from germline, CDR1 is MNHNS and CDR2 is SASEGT. The trim removed 7 bases at V and 11 bases at J, leaving 11 bases unmatched. The CDR3 loop reads CASNLAEGIKQFF. In nucleotides, the CDR3 is TGTGCCAGCAATCTAGCGGAGGGGATAAAGCAGTTCTTC.

There are many counts of this clonotype. The J gene is TRBJ2-1, the V gene TRBV10-3; D is uncertain. Germline loops: CDR1 ENHRY, CDR2 SYGVKD. The CDR3 covers 12 residues. V lost 6 bases and J 9 bases, leaving 12 bases between the germline ends. The CDR3 DNA follows: TGTGCCATCAGCGGAAACTTCTTTGAGCAGTTCTTC. It is translated as CAISGNFFEQFF.

This clonotype was detected ten times or more. The V gene is TRBV28, the J gene TRBJ2-3, with TRBD2 as a possible D gene (7 bases). This CDR3 is built from 16 residues. Trimming took off 6 bases at V and 1 base at J, with 17 bases between the two ends. Germline-derived CDR1 and CDR2 are MDHEN and SYDVKM. For the CDR3, the DNA is TGTGCCAGCAGCCGCCGTGGCGGGGGCGGCACAGATACGCAGTATTTT. It specifies CASSRRGGGGTDTQYF.

This clonotype came up a few times. The chain combines TRBV28 with TRBJ2-3; D is perhaps TRBD1 (5 bases). The CDR3 totals 12 residues. CDR1 and CDR2 (germline): MDHEN, SYDVKM. Trimming removed 6 bases from V and 6 bases from J, with 10 bases in between. The CDR3 reads CASRPGFDTQYF. DNA of the CDR3: TGTGCCAGCAGGCCAGGGTTTGATACGCAGTATTTT.

The V and J genes are TRBV5-5 and TRBJ2-7; TRBD1 agrees at 10 bases. Germline V gene lookup returns CDR1 SGHKS and CDR2 YYEKEE (reference sequence). Trimming cost V 4 bases and J 4 bases; bases outside gene matches: 5. The CDR3 has 14 residues. The CDR3 nucleotides are TGTGCCAGCAGCCCCGGACAGGGGGTGTACGAGCAGTACTTC. Translated: CASSPGQGVYEQYF.

The chain has TRBV28 and TRBJ1-1; 7 bases agree with TRBD1. The V gene end was trimmed by 6 bases and the J gene end by 0 bases; junction bases not matched to a gene: 19. The germline CDR1 and CDR2 sequences are MDHEN and SYDVKM. The CDR3 contains 19 residues. The CDR3 here is CASRRRGTAPPRMNTEAFF. The CDR3 nucleotides are TGTGCCAGCAGGCGGCGGGGGACAGCACCTCCCCGGATGAACACTGAAGCTTTCTTT. The full variable domain, in which reference TRBV28 and TRBJ1-1 provide the parts outside the CDR3, is DVKVTQSSRYLVKRTGEKVFLECVQDMDHENMFWYRQDPGLGLRLIYFSYDVKMKEKGDIPEGYSVSREKKERFSLILESASTNQTSMYLCASRRRGTAPPRMNTEAFFGQGTRLTVV.

The CDR3: CASNDPGIYSNQPQHF. The DNA for the CDR3 is TGTGCCAGCAACGACCCAGGGATCTATAGCAATCAGCCCCAGCATTTT. The chain links TRBV2 to TRBJ1-5, with D tentatively TRBD1 (5 bases). Germline V gene data show CDR1 as SNHLY and CDR2 as FYNNEI. This CDR3 has 16 amino acids. The V end was cut by 7 bases, the J end by 0 bases, with 16 bases between.

In this sample, this clonotype turned up a few times. V gene TRBV6-2 or TRBV6-3 combines with J gene TRBJ2-2; possibly TRBD2 for D (6 bases). V was shortened by 5 bases and J by 5 bases, with 12 bases between the two germline ends. The CDR3 consists of 14 residues. Germline assignment: CDR1 MNHEY and CDR2 SVGEGT. The CDR3 DNA follows: TGTGCCAGCAGTGGGACTGAAGGAACCGGGGAGCTGTTTTTT. Its translation is CASSGTEGTGELFF.

J is TRBJ2-3 and V is TRBV5-1; no firm D call. The CDR3 extends over 12 amino acids. Germline V gene lookup returns CDR1 SGHRS and CDR2 YFSETQ. V lost 0 bases to trimming and J lost 7 bases, with 6 bases between them. CDR3 loop: CASSLGTHTQYF. In DNA, the CDR3 is TGCGCCAGCAGCTTGGGCACGCATACGCAGTATTTT.

This clonotype was detected only a few times. A read error is possible here, since a much larger clone lies one base away. This chain links TRBV12-3 or TRBV12-4 with TRBJ2-1; D may be TRBD1 (6 bases). CDR3 length: 15 residues. V lost 5 bases and J 7 bases, leaving 18 bases between the germline ends. Here the CDR3 DNA reads TGTGCCAGCAGTAGAGTCGGGACAAAGGGGAATGAGCAGTTCTTC. Translation gives CASSRVGTKGNEQFF.